The 22 T cell receptor beta chains below all came from one sample that was sequenced in a study of cytomegalovirus exposure and HLA in healthy donors (dated by TCRdb to about 2017). The library came from the immunoSEQ multiplex PCR assay. In its TCRdb copy, this immuneACCESS table keeps in-frame sequences only and misses some clones. Where compared with another copy, unresolved V genes explain less than half of these, and the others have no known cause. Present in this sample are some 70,000 clones, 75% to 90% of which were seen just once. Around 1.8% of the sample is held by the ten biggest clonotypes. Sequenced material: PBMCs. The source is a woman under 30 in good health and CMV-seronegative.

The chain joins TRBV6-4 to TRBJ2-1, with 7 bases aligning to TRBD2. Germline-derived CDR1 and CDR2 are MRHNA and SNTAGT. This CDR3 is 15 amino acids long. The J segment lost 5 bases and the V segment lost 3 bases, leaving 7 bases of the junction unmatched. The CDR3 bases are TGTGCCAGCAGTGATGGCGGGAGAGGAGACAATGAGCAGTTCTTC. Translating gives CASSDGGRGDNEQFF.

The rearrangement uses TRBV9 and TRBJ2-3; 13 bases align to TRBD2. This CDR3 has 15 amino acids. CDR1 is SGDLS and CDR2 is YYNGEE in the germline V gene. V shed 0 bases and J 6 bases; nucleotides not matched to a gene: 1. CDR3 amino acids: CASSVGLAGGDTQYF. DNA for the CDR3: TGTGCCAGCAGCGTAGGACTAGCGGGGGGCGATACGCAGTATTTT.

The rearrangement joins TRBV6-5 to TRBJ2-5; 9 bases fit TRBD2. CDR3 length: 15 residues. Trimming took 4 bases from V and 4 from J; bases not matched to a gene: 7. Germline loops: CDR1 MNHEY, CDR2 SVGAGI. The CDR3 protein is CASSSVGTSRETQYF. CDR3 DNA: TGTGCCAGCAGTTCTGTAGGGACTAGCAGAGAGACCCAGTACTTC.

The chain employs TRBV4-1 and TRBJ1-5, with TRBD1 matching over 8 bases. This CDR3 has 14 residues. Germline assignment: CDR1 MGHRA and CDR2 YSYEKL. V gave up 2 bases and J gave up 6 bases; unmatched junction bases: 3. The CDR3 region is CASSQHGTGQPQHF. In nucleotides, the CDR3 is TGCGCCAGCAGCCAACATGGGACAGGTCAGCCCCAGCATTTT.

This clone has more than one count but fewer than ten. The chain is built from TRBV7-2 and TRBJ2-2; D may be TRBD1 (6 bases). Trimming removed 5 bases from V and 6 bases from J, with 16 bases in between. From germline, CDR1 is SGHTA and CDR2 FQGNSA. The CDR3 has 15 residues. CDR3 amino acids: CASSEQGWGAGELFF. As DNA, the CDR3 is TGTGCCAGCAGCGAACAGGGCTGGGGCGCCGGGGAGCTGTTTTTT.

V is TRBV28 and J is TRBJ1-1; unclear D gene. The CDR3 is 12 amino acids. V dropped 7 bases and J dropped 6 bases, with 12 bases sitting between them. Germline CDR1 MDHEN, CDR2 SYDVKM. The CDR3: CASTKPLSEAFF. The DNA for the CDR3 is TGTGCCAGCACCAAACCCCTATCTGAAGCTTTCTTT. The full variable domain, in which reference TRBV28 and TRBJ1-1 provide the parts outside the CDR3, is DVKVTQSSRYLVKRTGEKVFLECVQDMDHENMFWYRQDPGLGLRLIYFSYDVKMKEKGDIPEGYSVSREKKERFSLILESASTNQTSMYLCASTKPLSEAFFGQGTRLTVV.

The rearrangement joins TRBV30 to TRBJ2-7; 7 positions match TRBD1. CDR3 length: 14 residues. Germline V gene sequence: CDR1 GTSNPN, CDR2 SVGIG (reference sequence). The V gene end was trimmed by 1 base and the J gene end by 5 bases; junction bases not matched to a gene: 8. The chain's CDR3 is CAWSDQTGKHEQYF. The CDR3 nucleotides are TGTGCCTGGAGTGACCAGACAGGGAAACACGAGCAGTACTTC.

This rearrangement joins TRBV27 to TRBJ2-4; TRBD2 matches at 7 bases. Germline assignment: CDR1 MNHEY and CDR2 SMNVEV (reference sequence). The CDR3 runs 17 residues. J gave up 3 bases and V 5 bases, and 13 bases lay outside the gene matches. CDR3 protein: CASSASGREYSKNIQYF. In nucleotides, the CDR3 is TGTGCCAGCAGTGCCTCGGGGCGGGAGTACAGCAAAAACATTCAGTACTTC.

The V and J genes are TRBV20-1 and TRBJ2-1; D gene uncertain. The CDR3 is made up of 11 amino acids. Germline V gives CDR1 DFQATT, CDR2 SNEGSKA (reference sequence). The V end lost 5 bases, the J end lost 6 bases, and 8 bases lay between the germline ends. The CDR3 is CSAPPLNEQFF. CDR3 in DNA: TGCAGTGCTCCCCCCCTCAATGAGCAGTTCTTC.

The rearrangement uses TRBV9 and TRBJ2-2; a possible D gene is TRBD2 (7 bases). Germline V gene sequence: CDR1 SGDLS, CDR2 YYNGEE. Trimming took off 2 bases at V and 2 bases at J, with 16 bases between the two ends. The CDR3 contains 17 residues. Here the CDR3 reads CASSVYGGGVNTGELFF. CDR3 nucleotides: TGTGCCAGCAGCGTTTATGGAGGGGGGGTAAACACCGGGGAGCTGTTTTTT.

The gene calls are TRBV15 and TRBJ2-7, with 8 bases lining up with TRBD1. CDR3 length: 15 residues. V was clipped by 0 bases and J by 2 bases; unmatched bases: 3. Per germline, CDR1 LNHNV and CDR2 YYDKDF (reference sequence). CDR3: CATSRDPQGAYEQYF. CDR3 in DNA: TGTGCCACCAGCAGAGATCCACAGGGGGCCTACGAGCAGTACTTC.

This sequence joins TRBV27 and TRBJ1-1; maybe TRBD1 (5 bases). Trimming pared 6 bases from V and 2 bases from J, leaving 10 bases between. Germline-derived CDR1 and CDR2 are MNHEY and SMNVEV (reference sequence). The CDR3 has 13 residues. In DNA form, the CDR3 reads TGTGCCAGCAGGAACAGGTTAAACACTGAAGCTTTCTTT. Protein: CASRNRLNTEAFF.

J is TRBJ2-5 and V is TRBV5-1; TRBD2 matches 13 bases. With V trimmed by 8 bases and J by 4 bases, 5 bases remained unmatched. Per the germline V gene, CDR1 is SGHRS and CDR2 is YFSETQ. This CDR3 has 14 amino acids. CDR3 sequence reads: CASRLAGGGETQYF. CDR3 DNA sequence: TGCGCCAGTCGACTAGCGGGGGGCGGAGAGACCCAGTACTTC. Full variable domain (rest looked up from reference TRBV5-1 and TRBJ2-5): KAGVTQTPRYLIKTRGQQVTLSCSPISGHRSVSWYQQTPGQGLQFLFEYFSETQRNKGNFPGRFSGRQFSNSRSEMNVSTLELGDSALYLCASRLAGGGETQYFGPGTRLLVL.

The chain carries TRBV2 and TRBJ2-5, with D maybe TRBD1 (6 bases). Trimming took 9 bases from V and 1 from J, leaving 9 bases between them. CDR1 is SNHLY and CDR2 is FYNNEI in the germline V gene. The CDR3 sequence is 12 residues long. In nucleotides, the CDR3 is TGTGCCAGGAGGACAGCCCAAGAGACCCAGTACTTC. Its protein product is CARRTAQETQYF.

This chain connects TRBV18 to TRBJ1-5, with TRBD1 matching 7 bases. From germline, CDR1 is KGHSH and CDR2 LQKENI. V lost 3 bases and J lost 7; bases outside the gene matches: 6. This CDR3 has 14 amino acids. This chain's CDR3 is CASSPPGTEQPQHF. The CDR3 DNA reads as TGTGCCAGCTCACCTCCCGGGACAGAGCAGCCCCAGCATTTT.

This sequence joins TRBV15 and TRBJ2-3, with D unresolved. The CDR3 length is 14 residues. Germline V gives CDR1 LNHNV, CDR2 YYDKDF (reference sequence). V was trimmed by 0 bases and J by 6 bases, leaving 10 bases between them. The CDR3 DNA reads TGTGCCACCAGCAGAGATCACCGTGCGGATACGCAGTATTTT. This encodes CATSRDHRADTQYF.

The chain links TRBV19 to TRBJ2-5, with D possibly being TRBD2 (6 bases). Trimming removed 3 bases at V and 4 bases at J, with 9 bases between. The length of the CDR3 is 13 residues. Germline CDR1 is LNHDA and CDR2 is SQIVND (reference sequence). CDR3 sequence: CASSMRDIETQYF. The DNA of the CDR3 is TGTGCCAGTAGTATGCGGGATATAGAGACCCAGTACTTC.

The chain has TRBV2 and TRBJ2-3; D is perhaps TRBD1 (6 bases). Germline CDR1 is SNHLY and CDR2 is FYNNEI. This CDR3 region has 15 residues. V was trimmed by 7 bases and J by 1 base, leaving 15 bases between them. The CDR3 protein is CASNYWTDRTDTQYF. The CDR3 DNA sequence: TGTGCCAGCAACTATTGGACAGACCGCACAGATACGCAGTATTTT.

The chain is built from TRBV27 and TRBJ2-7; TRBD1 matches at 9 bases. CDR1 and CDR2 (germline): MNHEY, SMNVEV (reference sequence). The CDR3 has 19 residues. Trimming removed 2 bases from V and 0 bases from J; junction bases left unmatched: 14. The CDR3 DNA sequence: TGTGCCAGCAGTTTAAAACTTACAGGGGGCCTTCAAAGCTCCTACGAGCAGTACTTC. This translates into CASSLKLTGGLQSSYEQYF.

V is TRBV7-9 and J is TRBJ2-3, with 7 bases lining up with TRBD2. V lost 2 bases and J lost 1; bases outside the gene matches: 3. There are 15 residues in the CDR3. Germline lookup yields CDR1 SEHNR and CDR2 FQNEAQ (reference sequence). The DNA of the CDR3 is TGTGCCAGCAGCTTAAGACGGGAGGGCACAGATACGCAGTATTTT. Its translation: CASSLRREGTDTQYF.

This clone was found once. The V and J genes are TRBV10-3 and TRBJ1-4; D is perhaps TRBD1 (6 bases). The CDR3 totals 14 residues. V was trimmed by 0 bases and J by 8 bases, leaving 10 bases between them. The V gene's germline CDR1 is ENHRY and CDR2 SYGVKD. CDR3 nucleotides: TGTGCCATCAGTGAGTCCAGGGGACCCGAAAAACTGTTTTTT. Translation: CAISESRGPEKLFF.

This clone was found a few times. This rearrangement joins TRBV28 to TRBJ2-3, with D unresolved. V shed 6 bases and J shed 4 bases, with 11 bases lying between them. This CDR3 is 13 amino acids long. Germline CDR1 reads MDHEN; CDR2 reads SYDVKM. The CDR3 reads CASSSAIADTQYF. The CDR3 region has the DNA TGTGCCAGCAGCTCAGCGATTGCAGATACGCAGTATTTT. The whole variable domain, filled in from reference TRBV28 and TRBJ2-3, reads DVKVTQSSRYLVKRTGEKVFLECVQDMDHENMFWYRQDPGLGLRLIYFSYDVKMKEKGDIPEGYSVSREKKERFSLILESASTNQTSMYLCASSSAIADTQYFGPGTRLTVL.